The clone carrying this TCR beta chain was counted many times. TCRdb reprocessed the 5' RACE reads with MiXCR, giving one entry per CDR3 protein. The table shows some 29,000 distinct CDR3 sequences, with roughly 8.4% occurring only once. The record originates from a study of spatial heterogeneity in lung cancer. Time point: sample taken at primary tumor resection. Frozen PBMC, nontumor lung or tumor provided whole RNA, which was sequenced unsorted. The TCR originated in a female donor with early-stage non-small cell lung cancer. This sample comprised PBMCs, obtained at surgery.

For the CDR3, the DNA is TGTGCCAGCAGCCGACAGAGTAGTAATGAAAAACTGTTTTTT. It translates to CASSRQSSNEKLFF. This chain uses TRBV12-3 or TRBV12-4 with TRBJ1-4, with D possibly being TRBD1 (5 bases). V was shortened by 6 bases and J by 4 bases, with 12 bases between the two germline ends. The CDR3 is 14 residues long.